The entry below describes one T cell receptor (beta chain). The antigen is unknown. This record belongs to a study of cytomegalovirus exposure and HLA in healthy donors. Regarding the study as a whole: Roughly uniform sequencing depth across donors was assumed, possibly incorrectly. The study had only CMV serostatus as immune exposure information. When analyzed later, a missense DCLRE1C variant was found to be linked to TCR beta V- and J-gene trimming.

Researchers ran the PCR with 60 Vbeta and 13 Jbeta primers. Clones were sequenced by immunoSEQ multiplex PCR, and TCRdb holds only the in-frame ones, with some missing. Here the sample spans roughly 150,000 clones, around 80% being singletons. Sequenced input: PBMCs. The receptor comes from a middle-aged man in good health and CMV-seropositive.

In nucleotides, the CDR3 is TGTGCCAGCAGCCCTGGACAGGGTTTCGAGCAGTACTTC. Its protein product is CASSPGQGFEQYF. The J gene is TRBJ2-7, the V gene TRBV7-7; 8 nucleotides align to TRBD1. Germline CDR1 is SSHAT and CDR2 is FNYEAQ (reference sequence). V lost 5 bases and J lost 6; bases outside the gene matches: 6. The CDR3 extends over 13 amino acids.